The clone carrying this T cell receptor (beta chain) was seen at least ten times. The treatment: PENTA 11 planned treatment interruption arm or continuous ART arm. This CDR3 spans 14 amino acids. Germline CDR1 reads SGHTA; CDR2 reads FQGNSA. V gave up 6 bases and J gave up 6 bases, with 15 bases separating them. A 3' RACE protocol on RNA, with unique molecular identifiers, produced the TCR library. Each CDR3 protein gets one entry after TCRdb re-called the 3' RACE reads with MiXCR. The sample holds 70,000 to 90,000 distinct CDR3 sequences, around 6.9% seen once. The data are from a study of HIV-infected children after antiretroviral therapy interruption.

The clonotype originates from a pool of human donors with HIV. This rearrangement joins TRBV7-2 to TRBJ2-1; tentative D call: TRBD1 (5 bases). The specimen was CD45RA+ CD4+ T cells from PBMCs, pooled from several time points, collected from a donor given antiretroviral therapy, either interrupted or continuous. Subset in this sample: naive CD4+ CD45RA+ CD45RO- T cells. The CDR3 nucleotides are TGTGCCAGCAGTCAGCAGGGATATCGCAATGAGCAGTTCTTC. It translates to CASSQQGYRNEQFF.